The clone carrying this T cell receptor (beta chain) was detected ten times or more. TCRdb re-derived calls from the RT-PCR reads in MiXCR, one entry per CDR3 protein. The sample lists about 700,000 distinct CDR3 sequences, 14% occurring once. This CDR3 region has 15 residues. Trimming removed 7 bases from V and 8 bases from J; junction bases left unmatched: 7. The V gene's germline CDR1 is SGHAT and CDR2 FQNNGV. The receptor was derived from a female donor in good health, serving as a healthy control. Source material: memory CD4+ T cells from blood. V is TRBV11-2 and J is TRBJ2-1; 14 nucleotides align to TRBD2. The CDR3 nucleotides read TGTGCCAGCACCCAGACTAGCGGGGGGGCCTATGAGCAGTTCTTC. Its translation: CASTQTSGGAYEQFF.